One and the same sample provided the 10 T cell receptor beta chains below, sequenced in a study of CD8 T cells in ankylosing spondylitis. One entry per CDR3 protein results from TCRdb running MiXCR on the 5' RACE reads. This sample has approximately 24,000 distinct CDR3 sequences, with around 2.5% found just once. Sequences were obtained from blood, either unsorted or a sorted T cell fraction (not recorded which). The source of these receptors is a female donor with ankylosing spondylitis or in good health (not recorded which).

This clonotype was counted ten times or more. The chain links TRBV9 to TRBJ2-1, with 9 positions matching TRBD2. From germline, CDR1 is SGDLS and CDR2 YYNGEE. The CDR3 runs 16 residues. V was clipped by 4 bases and J by 10 bases; unmatched bases: 15. CDR3 sequence reads: CASSPKRGGLAGEQFF. CDR3 sequence (DNA): TGTGCCAGCAGCCCTAAAAGAGGGGGACTAGCTGGCGAGCAGTTCTTC.

This clonotype was picked up many times. The chain recombines TRBV9 with TRBJ2-1; D not certain. Per germline, CDR1 SGDLS and CDR2 YYNGEE. This CDR3 comprises 15 residues. With 0 bases removed from V and 3 bases from J, the gap between germline ends came to 10 bases. The CDR3 bases are TGTGCCAGCAGCGTAGCTACCGCCAGCTACAATGAGCAGTTCTTC. Encoded protein: CASSVATASYNEQFF.

This clonotype was observed at least ten times. The chain employs TRBV9 and TRBJ2-1; tentatively, D is TRBD2 (7 bases). V lost 3 bases and J lost 5, with 18 bases in between. The germline CDR1 and CDR2 sequences are SGDLS and YYNGEE. CDR3 length: 16 residues. The CDR3 DNA reads as TGTGCCAGCAGCGCCCGAAGGGGGGGGAACAACAATGAGCAGTTCTTC. Translating it yields CASSARRGGNNNEQFF.

This clonotype has ten or more counts. The CDR3 protein is CASSPGGQSSYEQYF. For the CDR3, the DNA is TGTGCCAGCAGCCCTGGGGGACAGAGTTCCTACGAGCAGTACTTC. V gene TRBV9 combines with J gene TRBJ2-7; 7 bases fit TRBD1. V gave up 4 bases and J gave up 1 base; unmatched junction bases: 8. CDR1 is SGDLS and CDR2 is YYNGEE in the germline V gene. CDR3 length equals 15 residues.

In this sample, this clonotype turned up many times. The chain joins TRBV9 to TRBJ2-3, with 9 bases matching TRBD1. J lost 5 bases, V lost 4 bases, and 5 bases had no gene match. The length of the CDR3 is 14 residues. CDR1 is SGDLS, CDR2 YYNGEE, per germline. CDR3 sequence: CASSPGQGRDTQYF. CDR3 nucleotides: TGTGCCAGCAGCCCGGGACAGGGAAGAGATACGCAGTATTTT.

This clonotype is judged medium-sized. The chain is built from TRBV9 and TRBJ2-7; 7 bases match TRBD1. The germline CDR1 and CDR2 sequences are SGDLS and YYNGEE. V trimming: 1 base; J trimming: 7 bases; junction bases outside the gene matches: 8. The CDR3 consists of 14 residues. DNA for the CDR3: TGTGCCAGCAGCGTAAGGGACAGCCCGGGAGAGCAGTACTTC. This encodes CASSVRDSPGEQYF.

At least ten counts were recorded for this clonotype. The chain couples TRBV9 to TRBJ2-5; 8 bases are a match to TRBD1. The germline gives CDR1 SGDLS, CDR2 YYNGEE. The CDR3 contains 14 residues. V lost 1 base, J lost 5 bases, and 4 bases stayed unmatched. The CDR3 spells CASSVSGGGETQYF. CDR3 DNA sequence: TGTGCCAGCAGCGTATCAGGGGGCGGCGAGACCCAGTACTTC.

This clonotype was recorded at least ten times. J is TRBJ2-2 and V is TRBV9; D may correspond to TRBD1 or TRBD2 (5 bases each). CDR1 SGDLS and CDR2 YYNGEE come from the germline V gene. The CDR3 runs 19 residues. Between the trimmed V and J ends, which lost 0 bases and 1 base, there was a span of 19 bases. In nucleotides, the CDR3 is TGTGCCAGCAGCGTAGGACTACAAAAAAACAGGAAGAACACCGGGGAGCTGTTTTTT. Its translation: CASSVGLQKNRKNTGELFF.

This clonotype was recorded many times. The chain recombines TRBV9 with TRBJ2-1; either TRBD1 or TRBD2 may supply D (5 bases each). With 0 bases removed from V and 4 bases from J, the gap between germline ends came to 11 bases. The CDR3 contains 15 residues. Germline assignment: CDR1 SGDLS and CDR2 YYNGEE. CDR3 in DNA: TGTGCCAGCAGCGTAGGGGACGCCTATTACAATGAGCAGTTCTTC. It yields the protein CASSVGDAYYNEQFF.

This clonotype has ten or more counts. The chain has TRBV9 and TRBJ2-5; 12 bases are shared with TRBD2. The CDR3 covers 15 residues. Germline V gives CDR1 SGDLS, CDR2 YYNGEE. The ends lost 6 bases at V and 3 bases at J; junction bases unmatched: 6. For the CDR3, the DNA is TGTGCCAGCAACCGACTAGCGGGAGAGGAAGAGACCCAGTACTTC. Its protein is CASNRLAGEEETQYF.